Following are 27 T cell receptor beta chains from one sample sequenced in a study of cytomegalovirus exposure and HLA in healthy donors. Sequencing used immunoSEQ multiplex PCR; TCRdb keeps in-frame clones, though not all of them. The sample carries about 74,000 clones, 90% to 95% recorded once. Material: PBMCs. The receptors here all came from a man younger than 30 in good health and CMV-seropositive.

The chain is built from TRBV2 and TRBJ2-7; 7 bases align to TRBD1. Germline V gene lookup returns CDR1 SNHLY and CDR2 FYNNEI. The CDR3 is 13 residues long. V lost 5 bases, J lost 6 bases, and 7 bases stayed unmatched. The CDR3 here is CASSSPRQGEQYF. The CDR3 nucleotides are TGTGCCAGCAGTTCCCCCCGACAGGGCGAGCAGTACTTC.

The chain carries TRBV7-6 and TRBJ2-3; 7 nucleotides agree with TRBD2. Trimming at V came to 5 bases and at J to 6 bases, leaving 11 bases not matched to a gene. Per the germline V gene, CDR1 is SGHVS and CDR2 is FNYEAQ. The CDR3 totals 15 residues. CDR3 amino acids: CASSPIVGREDTQYF. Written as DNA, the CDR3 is TGTGCCAGCAGCCCTATAGTGGGGCGGGAGGATACGCAGTATTTT.

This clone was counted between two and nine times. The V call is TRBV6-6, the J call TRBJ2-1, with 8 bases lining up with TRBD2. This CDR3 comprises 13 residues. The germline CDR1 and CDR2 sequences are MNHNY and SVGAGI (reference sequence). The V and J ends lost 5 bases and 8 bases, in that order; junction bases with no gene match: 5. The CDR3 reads CASSQREIDEQFF. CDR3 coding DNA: TGTGCCAGCAGTCAGCGGGAGATCGATGAGCAGTTCTTC.

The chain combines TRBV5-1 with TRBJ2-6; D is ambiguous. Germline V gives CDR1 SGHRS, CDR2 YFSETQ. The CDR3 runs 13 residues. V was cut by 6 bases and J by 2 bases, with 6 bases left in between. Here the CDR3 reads CASKATGANVLTF. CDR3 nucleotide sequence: TGCGCCAGCAAAGCGACTGGGGCCAACGTCCTGACTTTC.

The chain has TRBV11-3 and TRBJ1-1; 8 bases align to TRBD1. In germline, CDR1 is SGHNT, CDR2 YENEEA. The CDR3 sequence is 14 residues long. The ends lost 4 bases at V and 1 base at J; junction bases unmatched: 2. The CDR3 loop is CASSSQGANTEAFF. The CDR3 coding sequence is TGTGCCAGCAGCTCCCAGGGGGCGAACACTGAAGCTTTCTTT.

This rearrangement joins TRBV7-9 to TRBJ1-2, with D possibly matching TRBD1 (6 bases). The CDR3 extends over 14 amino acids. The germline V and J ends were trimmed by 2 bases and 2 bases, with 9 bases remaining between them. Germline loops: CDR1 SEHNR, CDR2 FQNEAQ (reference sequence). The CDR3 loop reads CASSLRGGNYGYTF. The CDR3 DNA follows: TGTGCCAGCAGCTTACGTGGGGGCAACTATGGCTACACCTTC.

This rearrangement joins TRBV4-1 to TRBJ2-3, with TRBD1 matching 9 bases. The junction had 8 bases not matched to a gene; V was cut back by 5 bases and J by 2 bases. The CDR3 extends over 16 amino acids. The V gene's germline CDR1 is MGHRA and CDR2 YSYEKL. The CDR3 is CASSTGTGYSTDTQYF. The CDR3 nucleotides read TGCGCCAGCAGCACCGGGACAGGGTATTCCACAGATACGCAGTATTTT.

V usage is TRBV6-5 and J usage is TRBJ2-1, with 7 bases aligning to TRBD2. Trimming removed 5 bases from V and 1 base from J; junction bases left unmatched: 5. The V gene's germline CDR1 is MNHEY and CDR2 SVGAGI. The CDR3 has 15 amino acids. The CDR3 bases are TGTGCCAGCAGTCTCGGGAGGATGTCCTACAATGAGCAGTTCTTC. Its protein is CASSLGRMSYNEQFF.

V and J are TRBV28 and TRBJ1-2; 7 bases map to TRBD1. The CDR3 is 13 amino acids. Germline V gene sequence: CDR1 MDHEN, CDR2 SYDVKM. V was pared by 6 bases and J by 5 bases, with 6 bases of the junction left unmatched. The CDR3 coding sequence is TGTGCCAGCAGCTACAGGGGTAGATATGGCTACACCTTC. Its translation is CASSYRGRYGYTF.

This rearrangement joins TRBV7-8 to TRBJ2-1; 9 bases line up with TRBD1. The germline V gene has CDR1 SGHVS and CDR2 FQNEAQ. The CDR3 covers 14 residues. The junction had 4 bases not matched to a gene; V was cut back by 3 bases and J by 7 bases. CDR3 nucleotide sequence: TGTGCCAGCAGCTTGGGGGACAGGGCGAATGAGCAGTTCTTC. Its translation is CASSLGDRANEQFF.

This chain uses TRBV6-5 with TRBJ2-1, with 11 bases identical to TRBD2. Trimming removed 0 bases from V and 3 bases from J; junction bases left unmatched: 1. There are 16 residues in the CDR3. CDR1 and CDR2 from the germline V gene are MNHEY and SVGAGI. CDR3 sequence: CASSYSGLADYNEQFF. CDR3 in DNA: TGTGCCAGCAGTTACTCGGGACTAGCGGACTACAATGAGCAGTTCTTC.

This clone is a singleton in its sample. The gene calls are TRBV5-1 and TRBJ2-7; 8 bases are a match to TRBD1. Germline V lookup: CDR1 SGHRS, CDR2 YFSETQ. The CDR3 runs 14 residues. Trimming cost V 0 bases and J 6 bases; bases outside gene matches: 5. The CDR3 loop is CASSLGTGPVEQYF. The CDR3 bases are TGCGCCAGCAGCTTGGGGACAGGGCCGGTCGAGCAGTACTTC. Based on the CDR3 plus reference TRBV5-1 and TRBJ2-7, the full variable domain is KAGVTQTPRYLIKTRGQQVTLSCSPISGHRSVSWYQQTPGQGLQFLFEYFSETQRNKGNFPGRFSGRQFSNSRSEMNVSTLELGDSALYLCASSLGTGPVEQYFGPGTRLTVT.

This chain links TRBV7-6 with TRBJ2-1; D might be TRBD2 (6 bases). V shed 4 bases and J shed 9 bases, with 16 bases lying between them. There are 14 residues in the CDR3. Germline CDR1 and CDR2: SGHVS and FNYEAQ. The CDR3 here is CASSSPGGEFEQFF. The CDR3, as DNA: TGTGCCAGCAGCTCCCCCGGGGGAGAGTTTGAGCAGTTCTTC.

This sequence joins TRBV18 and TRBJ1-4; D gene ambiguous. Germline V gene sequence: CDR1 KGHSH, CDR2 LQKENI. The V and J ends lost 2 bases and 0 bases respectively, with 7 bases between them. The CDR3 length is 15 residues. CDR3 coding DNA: TGTGCCAGCTCACCATATAGTGCAACTAATGAAAAACTGTTTTTT. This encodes CASSPYSATNEKLFF.

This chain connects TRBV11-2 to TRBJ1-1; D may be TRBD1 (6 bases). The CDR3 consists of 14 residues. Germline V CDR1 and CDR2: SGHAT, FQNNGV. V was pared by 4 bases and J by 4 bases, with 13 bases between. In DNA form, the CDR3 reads TGTGCCAGCAGCTCTACAGGGTCCGTCACTGAAGCTTTCTTT. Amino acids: CASSSTGSVTEAFF.

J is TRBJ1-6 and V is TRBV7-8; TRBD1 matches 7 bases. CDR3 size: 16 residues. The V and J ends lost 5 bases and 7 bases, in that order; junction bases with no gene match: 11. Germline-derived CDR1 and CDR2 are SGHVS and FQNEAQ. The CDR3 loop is CASSLGRQGPNSPLHF. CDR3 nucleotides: TGTGCCAGCAGCCTAGGGCGACAGGGCCCAAATTCACCCCTCCACTTT.

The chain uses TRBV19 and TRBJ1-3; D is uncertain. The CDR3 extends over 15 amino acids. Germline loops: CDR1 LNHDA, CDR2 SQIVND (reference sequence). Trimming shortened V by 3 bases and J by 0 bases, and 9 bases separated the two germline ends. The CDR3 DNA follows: TGTGCCAGTAGTATCCTCTATAGCTCTGGAAACACCATATATTTT. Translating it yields CASSILYSSGNTIYF.

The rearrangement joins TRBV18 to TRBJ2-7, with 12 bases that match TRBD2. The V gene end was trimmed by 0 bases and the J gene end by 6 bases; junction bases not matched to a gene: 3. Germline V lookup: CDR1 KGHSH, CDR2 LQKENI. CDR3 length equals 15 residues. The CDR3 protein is CASSPPGLAGFEQYF. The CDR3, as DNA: TGTGCCAGCTCACCACCGGGACTAGCGGGTTTCGAGCAGTACTTC.

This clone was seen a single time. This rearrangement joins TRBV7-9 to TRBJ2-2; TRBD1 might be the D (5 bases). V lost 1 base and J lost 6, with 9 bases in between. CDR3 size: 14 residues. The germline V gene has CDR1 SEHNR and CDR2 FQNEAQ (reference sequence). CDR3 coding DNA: TGTGCCAGCAGCTTAGGTTGGACATCCGGGGAGCTGTTTTTT. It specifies CASSLGWTSGELFF.

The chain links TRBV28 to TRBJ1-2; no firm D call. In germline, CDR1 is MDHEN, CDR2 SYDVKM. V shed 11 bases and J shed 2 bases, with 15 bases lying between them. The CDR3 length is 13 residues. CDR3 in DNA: TGTGCCTCGTGGGAGGGAAGGAACTATGGCTACACCTTC. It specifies CASWEGRNYGYTF.

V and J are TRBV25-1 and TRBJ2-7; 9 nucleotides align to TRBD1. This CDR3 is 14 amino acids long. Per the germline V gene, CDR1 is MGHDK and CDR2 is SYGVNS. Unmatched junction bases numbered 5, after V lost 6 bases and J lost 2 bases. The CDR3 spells CASRSGTGTYEQYF. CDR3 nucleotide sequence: TGTGCCAGCAGGAGTGGGACAGGGACCTACGAGCAGTACTTC.

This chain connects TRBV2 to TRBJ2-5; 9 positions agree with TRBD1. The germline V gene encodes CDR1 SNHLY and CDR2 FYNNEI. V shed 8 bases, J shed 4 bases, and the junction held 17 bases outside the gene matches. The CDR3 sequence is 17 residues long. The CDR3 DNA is TGTGCCAGCGCTCTACCCCGGGGACAGGGAAGAGGAGAGACCCAGTACTTC. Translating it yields CASALPRGQGRGETQYF.

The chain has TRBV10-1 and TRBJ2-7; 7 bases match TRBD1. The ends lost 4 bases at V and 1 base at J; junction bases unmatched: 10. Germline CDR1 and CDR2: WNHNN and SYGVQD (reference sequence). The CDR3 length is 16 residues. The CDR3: CASSAEGTALSYEQYF. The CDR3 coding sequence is TGCGCCAGCAGTGCTGAGGGGACAGCTCTATCCTACGAGCAGTACTTC.

The CDR3 DNA sequence: TGTGCCAGCAGCTTTAACCGGGACAGGTCTGAGACCCAGTACTTC. The encoded protein is CASSFNRDRSETQYF. The rearrangement joins TRBV7-6 to TRBJ2-5; TRBD1 agrees at 8 bases. This CDR3 region has 15 residues. Germline V lookup: CDR1 SGHVS, CDR2 FNYEAQ. V lost 3 bases to trimming and J lost 5 bases; unmatched junction nucleotides: 8. The entire variable domain, with the rest obtained from reference TRBV7-6 and TRBJ2-5, is as follows: GAGVSQSPRYKVTKRGQDVALRCDPISGHVSLYWYRQALGQGPEFLTYFNYEAQQDKSGLPNDRFSAERPEGSISTLTIQRTEQRDSAMYRCASSFNRDRSETQYFGPGTRLLVL.

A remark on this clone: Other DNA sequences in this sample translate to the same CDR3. CDR3 region: CASSARQGAYEQYF. In nucleotides, the CDR3 is TGTGCCAGCAGCGCCCGACAGGGCGCCTACGAGCAGTACTTC. The rearrangement uses TRBV2 and TRBJ2-7; 7 bases agree with TRBD1. Germline trimming cut 6 bases from V and 2 bases from J; bases unmatched to any gene: 7. The V gene's germline CDR1 is SNHLY and CDR2 FYNNEI. CDR3 length: 14 residues.

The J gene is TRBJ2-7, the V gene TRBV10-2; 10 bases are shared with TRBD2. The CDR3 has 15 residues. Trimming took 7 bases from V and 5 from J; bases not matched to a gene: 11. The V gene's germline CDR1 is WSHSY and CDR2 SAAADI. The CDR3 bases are TGCGCCAGCATAGGAGCTAGCGGGAGTGGCAACGAGCAGTACTTC. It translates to CASIGASGSGNEQYF.

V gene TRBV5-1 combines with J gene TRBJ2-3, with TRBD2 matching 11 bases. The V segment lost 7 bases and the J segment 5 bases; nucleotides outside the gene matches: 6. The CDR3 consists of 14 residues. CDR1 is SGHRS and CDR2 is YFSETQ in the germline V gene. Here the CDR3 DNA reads TGCGCCAGCTCCGTAGCGGGAGGGATAGATACGCAGTATTTT. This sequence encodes CASSVAGGIDTQYF. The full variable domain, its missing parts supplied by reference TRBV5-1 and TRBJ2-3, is KAGVTQTPRYLIKTRGQQVTLSCSPISGHRSVSWYQQTPGQGLQFLFEYFSETQRNKGNFPGRFSGRQFSNSRSEMNVSTLELGDSALYLCASSVAGGIDTQYFGPGTRLTVL.